This T cell receptor (beta chain) was sequenced for a study of T cell repertoires in ileal Crohn's disease. Using immunoSEQ multiplex PCR, the repertoire was profiled, and TCRdb retains in-frame clones only, with some absent. The table records about 62,000 clones, around nine tenths of them present only once. This CDR3 has 15 residues. V was shortened by 7 bases and J by 6 bases, with 16 bases between the two germline ends. CDR1 is MRHNA, CDR2 SNTAGT, per germline. Noted time point: neoterminal ileum biopsy at postoperative endoscopy, about 6 months after surgery. Sequencing was done on a sample of ileal tissue. This sequence joins TRBV6-4 and TRBJ1-6, with D possibly matching TRBD1 (6 bases). This clonotype was obtained from an adult with Crohn's disease. DNA of the CDR3: TGTGCCAGCACAAAAAGCGGCAGGGGTAATTCACCCCTCCACTTT. It yields the protein CASTKSGRGNSPLHF.